This T cell receptor (beta chain) is from a study of shared T cell receptors in the human thymus. Profiling relied on immunoSEQ multiplex PCR, and the TCRdb table lists in-frame clones only, not all of them. This table has hundreds of thousands of clones, 95% appearing once. This CDR3 is 16 amino acids long. Germline-derived CDR1 and CDR2 are LGHNA and YSLEER. The V gene end was trimmed by 1 base and the J gene end by 4 bases; junction bases not matched to a gene: 8. The chain uses TRBV4-3 and TRBJ1-2; 8 nucleotides agree with TRBD1. The TCR originated in a human donor. The sequenced sample consisted of thymocytes. In DNA form, the CDR3 reads TGCGCCAGCAGCCAAGCAAAACAGGGGGTGGGCTATGGCTACACCTTC. This codes for CASSQAKQGVGYGYTF.